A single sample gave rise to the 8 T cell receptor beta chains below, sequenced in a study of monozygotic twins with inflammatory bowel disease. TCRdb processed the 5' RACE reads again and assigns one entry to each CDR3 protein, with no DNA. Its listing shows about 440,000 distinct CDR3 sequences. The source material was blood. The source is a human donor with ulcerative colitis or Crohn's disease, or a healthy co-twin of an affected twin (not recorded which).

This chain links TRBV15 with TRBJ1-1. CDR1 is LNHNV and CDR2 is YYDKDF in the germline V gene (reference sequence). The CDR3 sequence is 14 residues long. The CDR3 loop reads CATSREGGEREAFF.

CDR3 amino acids: CASTGGIYRGNTEAFF. The genes are TRBV2 and TRBJ1-1; TCRdb picks TRBD1, but there is no DNA to check that call. This CDR3 is built from 16 residues. CDR1 and CDR2 (germline): SNHLY, FYNNEI.

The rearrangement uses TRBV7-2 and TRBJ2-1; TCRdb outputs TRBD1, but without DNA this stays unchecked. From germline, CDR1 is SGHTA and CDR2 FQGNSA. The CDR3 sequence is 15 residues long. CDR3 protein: CASSQGTGGKNEQFF.

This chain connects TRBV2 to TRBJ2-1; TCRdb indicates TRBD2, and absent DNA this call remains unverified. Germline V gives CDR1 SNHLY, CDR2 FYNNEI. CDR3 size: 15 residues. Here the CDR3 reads CASRVSGRAVNEQFF.

CDR3 amino acids: CASSPRQGVFRSYTF. V gene TRBV10-2 combines with J gene TRBJ1-2; the TCRdb call, TRBD1, lacks DNA for checking. The CDR3 is made up of 15 amino acids. Per germline, CDR1 WSHSY and CDR2 SAAADI.

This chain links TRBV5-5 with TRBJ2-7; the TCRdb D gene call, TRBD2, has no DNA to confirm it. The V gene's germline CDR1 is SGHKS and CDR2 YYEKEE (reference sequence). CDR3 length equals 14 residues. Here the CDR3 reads CASSPSGSFYEQYF.

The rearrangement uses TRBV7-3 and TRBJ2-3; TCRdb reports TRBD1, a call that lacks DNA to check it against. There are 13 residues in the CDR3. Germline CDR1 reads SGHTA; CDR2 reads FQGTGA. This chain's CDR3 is CASSIGTVNTQYF. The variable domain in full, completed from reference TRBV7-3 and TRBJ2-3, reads GAGVSQTPSNKVTEKGKYVELRCDPISGHTALYWYRQSLGQGPEFLIYFQGTGAADDSGLPNDRFFAVRPEGSVSTLKIQRTERGDSAVYLCASSIGTVNTQYFGPGTRLTVL.

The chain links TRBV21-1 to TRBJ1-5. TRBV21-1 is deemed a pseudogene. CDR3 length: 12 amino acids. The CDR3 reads CASSRENQPQHF.